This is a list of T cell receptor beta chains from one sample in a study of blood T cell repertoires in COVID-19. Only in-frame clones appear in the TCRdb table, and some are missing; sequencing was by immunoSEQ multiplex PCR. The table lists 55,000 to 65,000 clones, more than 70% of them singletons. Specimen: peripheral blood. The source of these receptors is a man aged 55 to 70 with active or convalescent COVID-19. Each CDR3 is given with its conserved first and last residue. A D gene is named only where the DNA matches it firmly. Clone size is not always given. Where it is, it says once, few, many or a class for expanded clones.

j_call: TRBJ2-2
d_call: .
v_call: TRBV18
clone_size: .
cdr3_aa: CASSPRAANTGELFF
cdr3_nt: TGTGCCAGCTCACCCAGGGCCGCGAACACCGGGGAGCTGTTTTTT

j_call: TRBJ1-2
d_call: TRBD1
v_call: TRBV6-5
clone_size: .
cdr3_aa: CASRIQGADGYTF
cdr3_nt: TGTGCCAGCAGGATACAGGGGGCTGATGGCTACACCTTC

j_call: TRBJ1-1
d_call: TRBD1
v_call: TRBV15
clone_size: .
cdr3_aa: CATSRDRGVAFF
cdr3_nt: TGTGCCACCAGCAGGGACAGGGGAGTAGCTTTCTTT

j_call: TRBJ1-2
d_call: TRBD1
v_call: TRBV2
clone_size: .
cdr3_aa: CASSPDRGEGGYTF
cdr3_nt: TGTGCCAGCAGTCCGGACAGGGGGGAGGGTGGCTACACCTTC

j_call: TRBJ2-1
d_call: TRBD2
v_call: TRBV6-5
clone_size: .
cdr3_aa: CASRSGGPSYNEQFF
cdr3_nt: TGTGCCAGCAGGTCGGGAGGGCCCTCCTACAATGAGCAGTTCTTC

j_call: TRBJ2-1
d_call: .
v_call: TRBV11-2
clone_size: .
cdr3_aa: CASSLVYYNEQFF
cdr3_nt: TGTGCCAGCAGCTTAGTATATTACAATGAGCAGTTCTTC

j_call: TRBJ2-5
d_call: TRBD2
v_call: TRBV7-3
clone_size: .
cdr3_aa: CASSHGTSGDQETQYF
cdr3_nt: TGTGCCAGCAGCCATGGGACTAGCGGGGACCAAGAGACCCAGTACTTC

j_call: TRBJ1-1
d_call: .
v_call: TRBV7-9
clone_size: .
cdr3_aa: CASIKDRGTEAFF
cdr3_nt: TGTGCCAGCATCAAGGACCGGGGGACTGAAGCTTTCTTT

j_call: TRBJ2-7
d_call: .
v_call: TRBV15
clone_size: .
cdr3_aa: CATRSTGSGAGARAQYF
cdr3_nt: TGTGCCACCAGGTCGACAGGGTCCGGAGCGGGGGCTCGCGCGCAGTACTTC

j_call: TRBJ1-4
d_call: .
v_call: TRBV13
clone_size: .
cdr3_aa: CASSFGLPNEKLFF
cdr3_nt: TGTGCCAGCAGCTTTGGGCTCCCGAATGAAAAACTGTTTTTT

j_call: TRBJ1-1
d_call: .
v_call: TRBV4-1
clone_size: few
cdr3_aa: CASSQVRTLTEAFF
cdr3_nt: TGCGCCAGCAGCCAAGTCCGGACACTCACTGAAGCTTTCTTT

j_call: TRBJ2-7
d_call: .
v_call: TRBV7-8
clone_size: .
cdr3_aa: CASSPTTSFSYEQYF
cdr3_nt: TGTGCCAGCAGCCCGACGACTAGTTTTTCCTACGAGCAGTACTTC

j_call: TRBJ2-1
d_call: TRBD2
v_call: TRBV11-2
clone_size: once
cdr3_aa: CASSFAGGGRGNEQFF
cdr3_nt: TGTGCCAGCAGCTTCGCCGGGGGCGGGAGGGGTAATGAGCAGTTCTTC

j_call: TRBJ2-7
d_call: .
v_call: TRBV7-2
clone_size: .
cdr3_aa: CASSPTGVGAAYEQYF
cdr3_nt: TGTGCCAGCAGCCCGACTGGGGTGGGGGCCGCCTACGAGCAGTACTTC

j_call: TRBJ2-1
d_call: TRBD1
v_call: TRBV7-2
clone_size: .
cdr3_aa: CASSRDRTSHNEQFF
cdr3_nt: TGTGCCAGCAGCCGGGACAGGACATCTCACAATGAGCAGTTCTTC

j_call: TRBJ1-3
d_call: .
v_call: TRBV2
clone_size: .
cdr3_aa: CASSEQGPGNTIYF
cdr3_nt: TGTGCCAGCAGTGAACAGGGGCCTGGAAACACCATATATTTT

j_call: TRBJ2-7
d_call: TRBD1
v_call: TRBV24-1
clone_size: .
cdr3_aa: CATSDSTQGDGSYEQYF
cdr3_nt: TGTGCCACCAGTGATTCGACTCAGGGGGACGGGTCCTACGAGCAGTACTTC

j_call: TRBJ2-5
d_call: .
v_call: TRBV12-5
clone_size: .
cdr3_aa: CASVTRDPQETQYF
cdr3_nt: TGTGCTAGTGTCACGCGGGACCCCCAAGAGACCCAGTACTTC

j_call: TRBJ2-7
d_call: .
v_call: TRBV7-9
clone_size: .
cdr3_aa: CASSLRESYEQYF
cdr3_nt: TGTGCCAGCAGCTTACGCGAGTCCTACGAGCAGTACTTC

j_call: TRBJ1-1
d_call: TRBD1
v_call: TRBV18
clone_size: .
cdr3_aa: CASSRGQVNTEAFF
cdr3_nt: TGTGCCAGCTCACGGGGACAGGTGAACACTGAAGCTTTCTTT

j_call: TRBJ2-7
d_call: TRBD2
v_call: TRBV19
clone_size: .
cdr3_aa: CASRTSGPNFYEQYF
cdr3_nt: TGTGCCAGTAGGACTAGCGGGCCGAACTTCTACGAGCAGTACTTC

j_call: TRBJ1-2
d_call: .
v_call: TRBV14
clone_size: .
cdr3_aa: CASSIVSGGSGYTF
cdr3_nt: TGTGCCAGCAGCATCGTTTCGGGGGGCTCTGGCTACACCTTC